In its sample, the clone carrying this T cell receptor beta chain was seen many times. The authors diagnosed from clinical symptoms, serum thyroxine, TRAb, thyroid ultrasound and orbital computed tomography. The TCR beta CDR3 regions underwent amplification from RNA transcripts. A first-round RT-PCR used HTBI primers, followed by a second-round multiplex PCR. TCRdb reanalysed the multiplex PCR reads using MiXCR and keeps one entry per CDR3 protein. The sample contains over a million distinct CDR3 sequences, about two fifths of which appear only once. This sample is part of a study of Graves' ophthalmopathy and Graves' hyperthyroidism. Study-level information: Ophthalmopathy absent within 18 months of follow-up marked hyperthyroidism as stable.

With 3 bases removed from V and 4 bases from J, the gap between germline ends came to 12 bases. The CDR3 runs to 14 residues. CDR1 LNHDA and CDR2 SQIVND come from the germline V gene (reference sequence). This receptor was identified in an adult man with Graves' hyperthyroidism. Sequencing input: peripheral blood or thyroid tissue (not recorded which). This chain connects TRBV19 to TRBJ1-1; D is unresolved. CDR3 DNA sequence: TGTGCCAGTAGTATCGACTGGAGTGGCACTGAAGCTTTCTTT. This encodes CASSIDWSGTEAFF.